The rows below give T cell receptor beta chains drawn from one sample of a study of T cell changes during pregnancy in multiple sclerosis. Sequenced by immunoSEQ multiplex PCR; TCRdb stores in-frame clones only, minus some. Among approximately 100,000 clones listed, around 90% were seen once. The specimen was peripheral blood, collected in the second trimester of pregnancy. The receptors come from a female donor with multiple sclerosis, enrolled in a pregnancy study. The CDR3 runs from the conserved cysteine through the conserved F or W. Fields, in order: clone size, V gene, D gene, CDR3 length, CDR3 protein. The D gene is left open where the match is weak. Expanded clones get a size class; other rows say once, few or many, or leave the size out.

- | TRBV18 | - | 14 | CASSLGTSAYEQYF
- | TRBV28 | TRBD2 | 19 | CASSQGLAGGLGRTDTQYF
- | TRBV19 | TRBD1 | 13 | CASTGTGGYEQYF
- | TRBV7-8 | - | 15 | CASSYLLGAHQPQHF
- | TRBV28 | - | 14 | CASRQGFSNQPQHF
- | TRBV30 | - | 14 | CASSGRLKTDTQYF
- | TRBV28 | - | 16 | CASRTWGGFSYNEQFF
- | TRBV7-9 | TRBD2 | 15 | CASSWTSGSTDTQYF
few | TRBV4-2 | - | 13 | CASSQDGEGGYTF
- | TRBV18 | TRBD2 | 15 | CASSPLAGRPDEQYF
- | TRBV19 | - | 14 | CASSTGFLNNEQFF
- | TRBV5-6 | - | 13 | CASSRSPLAEQFF
- | TRBV5-1 | - | 13 | CASSLAVGGELFF
- | TRBV4-1 | - | 19 | CASSQDNPPLGVVFREQFF
- | TRBV4-1 | - | 15 | CASSLRDTRTDGYTF
- | TRBV7-6 | - | 14 | CASSLGGVGNEQYF
- | TRBV7-6 | - | 14 | CASSLAGDTDTQYF
- | TRBV19 | TRBD2 | 16 | CASTPGRGPNYNEQFF
- | TRBV7-9 | - | 14 | CASSLEAGFYGYTF
- | TRBV4-3 | TRBD2 | 16 | CASSPGTSGSWYEQYF
- | TRBV7-2 | - | 15 | CASSLAGAVNTEAFF
once | TRBV7-8 | TRBD1 | 15 | CASSHLGQELYEQYF
- | TRBV19 | TRBD1 | 16 | CASSIGAHRGSQPQHF